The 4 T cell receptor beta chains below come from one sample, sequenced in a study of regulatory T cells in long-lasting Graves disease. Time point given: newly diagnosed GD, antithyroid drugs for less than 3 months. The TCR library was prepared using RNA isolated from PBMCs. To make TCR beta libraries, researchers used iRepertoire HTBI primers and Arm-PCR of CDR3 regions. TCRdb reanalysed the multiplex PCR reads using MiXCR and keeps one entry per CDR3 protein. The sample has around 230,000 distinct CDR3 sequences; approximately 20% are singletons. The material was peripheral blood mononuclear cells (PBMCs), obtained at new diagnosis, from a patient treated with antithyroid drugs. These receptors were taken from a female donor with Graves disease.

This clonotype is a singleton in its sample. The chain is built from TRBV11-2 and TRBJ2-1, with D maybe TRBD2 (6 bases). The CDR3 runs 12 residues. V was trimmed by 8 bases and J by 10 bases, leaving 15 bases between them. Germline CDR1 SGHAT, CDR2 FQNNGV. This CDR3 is CASCGVVGEQFF. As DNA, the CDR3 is TGTGCCAGCTGCGGGGTGGTGGGCGAGCAGTTCTTC.

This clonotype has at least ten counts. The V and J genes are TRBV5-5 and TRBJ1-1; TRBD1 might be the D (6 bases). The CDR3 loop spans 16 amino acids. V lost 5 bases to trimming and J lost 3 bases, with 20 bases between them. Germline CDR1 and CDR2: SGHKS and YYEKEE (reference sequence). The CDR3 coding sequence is TGTGCCAGCAGTTCGGACCCGGACAGTAGATACACTGAAGCTTTCTTT. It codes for CASSSDPDSRYTEAFF.

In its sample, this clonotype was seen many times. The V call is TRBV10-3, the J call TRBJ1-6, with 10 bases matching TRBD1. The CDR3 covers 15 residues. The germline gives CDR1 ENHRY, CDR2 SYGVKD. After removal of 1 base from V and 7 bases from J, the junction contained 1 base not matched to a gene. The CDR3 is CAISELGQGNSPLHF. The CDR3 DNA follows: TGTGCCATCAGTGAGTTGGGACAGGGGAATTCACCCCTCCACTTT.

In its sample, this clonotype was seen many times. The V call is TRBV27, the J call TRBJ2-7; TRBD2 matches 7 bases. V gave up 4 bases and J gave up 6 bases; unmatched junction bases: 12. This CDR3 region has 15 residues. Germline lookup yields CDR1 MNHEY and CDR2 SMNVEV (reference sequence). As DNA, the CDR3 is TGTGCCAGCAGTTCAGCAGGGACTAACCAGCTCGAGCAGTACTTC. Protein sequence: CASSSAGTNQLEQYF.